Below, one T cell receptor (beta chain) is given with its context. As yet, its antigen is unknown. TCRdb ran MiXCR on the RT-PCR reads and lists one entry per CDR3 protein. The sample contains about 16,000 distinct CDR3 sequences, roughly 80% of which appear only once. The record originates from a study of yellow fever vaccine responses in identical twins. From germline, CDR1 is SGDLS and CDR2 YYNGEE. The CDR3 is 15 amino acids. Trimming took 0 bases from V and 3 from J; bases not matched to a gene: 2. Study-level findings and limits: Twins showed a vaccine T cell response that reportedly seemed partly convergent, partly personalized.

This TCR was recovered from a woman between 18 and 29 years old who received the yellow fever vaccine. This chain links TRBV9 with TRBJ2-1; 8 bases fit TRBD2. Sample: T cells from blood (PBMCs), unsorted or a sorted subset (not recorded which), taken before or after yellow fever vaccination (not recorded which). The chain's CDR3 is CASSVGRGDYNEQFF. For the CDR3, the DNA is TGTGCCAGCAGCGTAGGGCGGGGGGACTACAATGAGCAGTTCTTC.